These T cell receptor beta chains were read from a single sample in a study of T cell responses to AZD1222 COVID-19 vaccine. The assay was immunoSEQ multiplex PCR, and TCRdb's table has in-frame clones only and misses some. The data contain more than 85,000 clones, just under 95% of them singletons. Specimen: peripheral blood, collected on day 0 of AZD1222 vaccination. Source of these receptors: an adult in good health. Each CDR3 is given with its conserved first and last residue. A D gene is named only where the DNA matches it firmly. Expanded clones are given a class, and other clones once, few, many or no size at all.

J	length	size	D	V	CDR3	DNA
TRBJ1-1	15	.	.	TRBV5-1	CASSLAMRGNTEAFF	TGCGCCAGCAGCTTGGCCATGAGGGGCAACACTGAAGCTTTCTTT
TRBJ2-3	13	.	.	TRBV24-1	CATSGGLTDTQYF	TGTGCCACCAGTGGGGGACTCACAGATACGCAGTATTTT
TRBJ1-1	14	few	.	TRBV2	CASSEIPGDTEAFF	TGTGCCAGCAGTGAAATTCCGGGGGACACTGAAGCTTTCTTT
TRBJ1-1	15	.	.	TRBV5-4	CASSLGSGMNTEAFF	TGTGCCAGCAGCCTAGGGTCTGGCATGAACACTGAAGCTTTCTTT
TRBJ1-5	13	.	TRBD1	TRBV28	CASQDRGLQPQHF	TGTGCCAGCCAGGACAGGGGATTGCAGCCCCAGCATTTT
TRBJ1-2	14	.	.	TRBV18	CASSPPAGLVGYTF	TGTGCCAGCTCACCACCAGCAGGGCTAGTTGGCTACACCTTC
TRBJ1-1	13	.	.	TRBV28	CASRRQTNTEAFF	TGTGCCAGCAGGAGACAGACGAACACTGAAGCTTTCTTT
TRBJ1-5	16	few	.	TRBV21-1	CASTQKGQGSNQPQHF	TGTGCCAGCACCCAAAAAGGACAGGGGAGTAATCAGCCCCAGCATTTT
TRBJ2-5	14	.	.	TRBV2	CASSPPVLKETQYF	TGTGCCAGCAGTCCCCCGGTACTAAAAGAGACCCAGTACTTC
TRBJ1-5	13	.	TRBD1	TRBV6-5	CASRGTADQPQHF	TGTGCCAGCAGGGGGACAGCCGATCAGCCCCAGCATTTT
TRBJ1-2	12	.	.	TRBV6-5	CASRRPRYGYTF	TGTGCCAGCAGAAGACCGCGCTATGGCTACACCTTC
TRBJ1-2	16	once	.	TRBV30	CAWSASRQNFNYGYTF	TGTGCCTGGAGCGCCTCTAGACAGAATTTTAACTATGGCTACACCTTC
TRBJ2-7	15	.	TRBD1	TRBV11-2	CASSPGQGATYEQYF	TGTGCCAGCAGTCCTGGACAGGGGGCAACCTACGAGCAGTACTTC
TRBJ2-4	12	.	.	TRBV11-2	CASASSSNIQYF	TGTGCCAGCGCCTCTTCCTCGAACATTCAGTACTTC
TRBJ1-1	14	.	.	TRBV11-2	CASSLVVRNTEAFF	TGTGCCAGCAGCTTAGTCGTAAGAAACACTGAAGCTTTCTTT
TRBJ2-3	14	.	.	TRBV7-9	CASSTRYRTDTQYF	TGTGCCAGCAGCACGCGTTATCGCACAGATACGCAGTATTTT
TRBJ2-7	15	.	.	TRBV4-1	CASSQEWGARYEQYF	TGCGCCAGCAGCCAAGAATGGGGGGCGCGGTACGAGCAGTACTTC
TRBJ2-3	17	.	.	TRBV7-8	CASSLDLWDKETDTQYF	TGTGCCAGCAGCTTAGATTTATGGGACAAAGAAACAGATACGCAGTATTTT
TRBJ1-3	15	.	.	TRBV28	CASSLPASSGNTIYF	TGTGCCAGCAGTTTACCTGCCTCCTCTGGAAACACCATATATTTT
TRBJ1-1	15	.	.	TRBV5-1	CASSLEGGMNTEAFF	TGCGCCAGCAGCTTGGAAGGGGGGATGAACACTGAAGCTTTCTTT
TRBJ1-2	13	.	TRBD1	TRBV27	CASRGQDWYGYTF	TGTGCCAGCCGTGGACAGGATTGGTATGGCTACACCTTC
TRBJ1-1	14	.	.	TRBV24-1	CATSDFLTSGGAFF	TGTGCCACCAGTGATTTCCTAACCAGCGGCGGGGCTTTCTTT
TRBJ2-1	15	once	TRBD2	TRBV11-2	CASSLEATSGGRQFF	TGTGCCAGCAGCTTAGAGGCGACTAGCGGGGGTAGGCAGTTCTTC
TRBJ1-2	13	.	.	TRBV7-2	CASSLMGDYGYTF	TGTGCCAGCAGCTTAATGGGTGACTATGGCTACACCTTC
TRBJ1-6	16	.	.	TRBV4-1	CASSQATGSGNSPLHF	TGCGCCAGCAGCCAAGCAACAGGGTCCGGTAATTCACCCCTCCACTTT
TRBJ1-2	14	.	TRBD1	TRBV19	CASSRQGTYYGYTF	TGTGCCAGTAGTAGACAGGGGACTTACTATGGCTACACCTTC
TRBJ2-1	16	.	TRBD2	TRBV5-1	CASSLGLAGTRNEQFF	TGCGCCAGCAGCTTGGGACTAGCGGGGACACGGAATGAGCAGTTCTTC
TRBJ1-1	16	.	.	TRBV4-1	CASSQGPDRMNTEAFF	TGCGCCAGCAGCCAAGGCCCAGACAGGATGAACACTGAAGCTTTCTTT
TRBJ2-6	15	.	TRBD1	TRBV3-1/TRBV3-2	CASSHDRAGANVLTF	TGTGCCAGCAGCCACGACAGGGCTGGGGCCAACGTCCTGACTTTC
TRBJ1-5	13	.	.	TRBV24-1	CATSNGWNQPQHF	TGTGCCACCAGTAACGGCTGGAATCAGCCCCAGCATTTT
TRBJ2-2	13	.	TRBD1	TRBV24-1	CATCQGVTGELFF	TGTGCCACCTGCCAGGGGGTTACCGGGGAGCTGTTTTTT
TRBJ1-3	13	once	.	TRBV2	CAAGGQIGNTIYF	TGTGCCGCAGGCGGGCAGATTGGAAACACCATATATTTT
TRBJ2-7	15	few	.	TRBV28	CASSPTGSRTYEQYF	TGTGCCAGCAGTCCTACGGGGTCAAGGACCTACGAGCAGTACTTC
TRBJ2-1	15	.	.	TRBV4-1	CASSQKGSGNNEQFF	TGCGCCAGCAGCCAGAAGGGGTCTGGTAACAATGAGCAGTTCTTC
TRBJ1-1	14	.	.	TRBV6-6	CASSAGTTNTEAFF	TGTGCCAGCAGTGCCGGGACGACTAACACTGAAGCTTTCTTT
TRBJ1-2	14	.	.	TRBV28	CASSLWQGTYGYTF	TGTGCCAGCAGTTTATGGCAGGGCACCTATGGCTACACCTTC
TRBJ1-4	18	.	TRBD1	TRBV6-1	CASSEKRQGLRTNEKLFF	TGTGCCAGCAGTGAAAAGAGACAGGGATTGCGTACTAATGAAAAACTGTTTTTT
TRBJ1-2	14	.	.	TRBV30	CACPTQGIGYGYTF	TGTGCCTGCCCCACCCAGGGGATAGGCTATGGCTACACCTTC
TRBJ2-1	13	.	.	TRBV18	CASSRGTDNEQFF	TGTGCCAGCTCAAGAGGGACGGACAATGAGCAGTTCTTC
TRBJ1-1	14	.	.	TRBV18	CASSPGGGVTEAFF	TGTGCCAGCTCACCTGGAGGGGGAGTCACTGAAGCTTTCTTT
TRBJ1-5	15	.	TRBD1	TRBV28	CASSLLGGDSQPQHF	TGTGCCAGCAGTTTACTAGGGGGCGATTCTCAGCCCCAGCATTTT